Sequencing of this TCR beta chain was carried out in a study of shared clonotypes between healthy human individuals. As to this clone: The antigen is not known.

Whole-study findings and limits: Clonotype sharing among donors likely depends on sequencing depth. Rarefaction showed sorted-subset sequencing was incomplete despite large depth.

Division of CD4+ cells produced a CD45RA+ naive subset and a CD45RA-negative memory subset. Germline CDR1 and CDR2: KGHSH and LQKENI. V lost 0 bases to trimming and J lost 5 bases, with 10 bases between them. The CDR3 contains 15 residues. Method: immunoSEQ multiplex PCR; TCRdb's copy keeps in-frame clones and lacks some. The data show some 2.4 million clones, under 95% seen once. The V call is TRBV18, the J call TRBJ1-4; no firm D call. This TCR came from a man in his late teens or twenties in good health. Some clones in this sample may be carry-over from other donors' samples. Specimen: naive CD4+ T cells from PBMCs. The subset here: CD45RA+ positively selected. The CDR3 reads CASSPPDGQNEKLFF. The CDR3 DNA follows: TGTGCCAGCTCACCACCGGACGGCCAAAATGAAAAACTGTTTTTT.